Below, 24 T cell receptor beta chains from the same sample are listed, as sequenced in a study of blood T cell repertoires in COVID-19. Sequencing used immunoSEQ multiplex PCR; TCRdb keeps in-frame clones, though not all of them. The sample holds 280,000 or so clones; roughly 88% are singletons and the top ten take 2.2%. Sequencing was carried out using PBMCs or T cells enriched from blood (not recorded which). All receptors derive from a man between 25 and 39 years old who had recovered from COVID-19.

This sequence joins TRBV5-6 and TRBJ1-5; 7 nucleotides align to TRBD1. This CDR3 has 19 residues. J lost 2 bases, V lost 4 bases, and 18 bases had no gene match. Germline values: CDR1 SGHDT, CDR2 YYEEEE. CDR3 protein: CASSPARDRATQGNQPQHF. The CDR3 DNA is TGTGCCAGCAGCCCAGCGAGGGACAGAGCAACGCAGGGCAATCAGCCCCAGCATTTT.

CDR3: CASSERASGNTGELFF. For the CDR3, the DNA is TGTGCCAGCAGTGAAAGGGCTAGCGGGAACACCGGGGAGCTGTTTTTT. V gene TRBV6-1 combines with J gene TRBJ2-2, with TRBD2 matching over 7 bases. The CDR3 covers 16 residues. The V gene's germline CDR1 is MNHNS and CDR2 SASEGT. The V and J ends lost 2 bases and 1 base, in that order; junction bases with no gene match: 4.

This clone was seen a handful of times. This chain links TRBV6-4 with TRBJ2-2; D is unclear. Trimming left V 8 bases short and J 1 base short, with 8 bases between. This CDR3 contains 13 residues. CDR1 is MRHNA, CDR2 SNTAGT, per germline. This CDR3 is CASSVVNTGELFF. The CDR3 bases are TGTGCCAGCTCGGTTGTGAACACCGGGGAGCTGTTTTTT.

The gene calls are TRBV27 and TRBJ2-2; the match to TRBD2 covers 11 bases. CDR3 length: 16 amino acids. The germline gives CDR1 MNHEY, CDR2 SMNVEV (reference sequence). After removal of 4 bases from V and 5 bases from J, the junction contained 6 bases not matched to a gene. CDR3 residues: CASSSVSGGATGELFF. Here the CDR3 DNA reads TGTGCCAGCAGTTCGGTTAGCGGGGGGGCGACCGGGGAGCTGTTTTTT.

This chain connects TRBV5-6 to TRBJ2-3; possible D gene TRBD2, 5 bases. The ends were cut back, 2 bases at V and 2 bases at J, with 9 bases in the middle. CDR1 and CDR2 (germline): SGHDT, YYEEEE. The CDR3 sequence is 14 residues long. CDR3 sequence (DNA): TGTGCCAGCAGCTTAAGCGGTAACACAGATACGCAGTATTTT. Amino acids: CASSLSGNTDTQYF.

The sample holds one count of this clone. The V gene is TRBV6-5, the J gene TRBJ2-3; 9 nucleotides match TRBD2. In germline, CDR1 is MNHEY, CDR2 SVGAGI. The ends lost 6 bases at V and 5 bases at J; junction bases unmatched: 0. The CDR3 is made up of 12 amino acids. This CDR3 is CASRTSGDTQYF. The CDR3 DNA reads TGTGCCAGCAGGACTAGCGGAGATACGCAGTATTTT.

The V and J genes are TRBV7-9 and TRBJ1-2; possible D gene TRBD1, 6 bases. CDR3 length: 13 residues. CDR1 is SEHNR, CDR2 FQNEAQ, per germline (reference sequence). V was pared by 10 bases and J by 7 bases, with 19 bases between. CDR3 coding DNA: TGTGCCATTGACAGGAGTGGGATGGGTGGCTACACCTTC. This codes for CAIDRSGMGGYTF.

The CDR3 region has the DNA TGTGCCAGCAGCCCGGGTGTTGGAAGGGGGTCAGATACGCAGTATTTT. Amino acids: CASSPGVGRGSDTQYF. J is TRBJ2-3 and V is TRBV11-2, with a tentative D call TRBD1 (6 bases). Between the trimmed V and J ends, which lost 5 bases and 4 bases, there was a span of 19 bases. This CDR3 spans 16 amino acids. Germline CDR1 and CDR2: SGHAT and FQNNGV.

The genes are TRBV5-1 and TRBJ1-2; TRBD1 agrees at 9 bases. The trim removed 5 bases at V and 2 bases at J, leaving 10 bases unmatched. The CDR3 consists of 16 residues. Germline V lookup: CDR1 SGHRS, CDR2 YFSETQ. CDR3 region: CASRPVPGQGNYGYTF. DNA of the CDR3: TGCGCCAGCAGGCCTGTCCCGGGACAGGGAAACTATGGCTACACCTTC. The whole variable domain, filled in from reference TRBV5-1 and TRBJ1-2, reads KAGVTQTPRYLIKTRGQQVTLSCSPISGHRSVSWYQQTPGQGLQFLFEYFSETQRNKGNFPGRFSGRQFSNSRSEMNVSTLELGDSALYLCASRPVPGQGNYGYTFGSGTRLTVV.

This chain uses TRBV20-1 with TRBJ1-2; tentative D call: TRBD1 (5 bases). The CDR3 spans 15 residues. The germline CDR1 and CDR2 sequences are DFQATT and SNEGSKA (reference sequence). The V end was cut by 3 bases, the J end by 2 bases, with 16 bases between. This CDR3 is CSASMSGNKNYGYTF. The CDR3 bases are TGCAGTGCTAGTATGTCAGGGAATAAGAACTATGGCTACACCTTC.

V and J are TRBV5-5 and TRBJ1-1; D is possibly TRBD1 (5 bases). In germline, CDR1 is SGHKS, CDR2 YYEKEE (reference sequence). The CDR3 is 15 residues long. V dropped 3 bases and J dropped 5 bases, with 17 bases sitting between them. The CDR3 DNA is TGTGCCAGCAGCTCTTCTGGGGGGGTTTTTACTGAAGCTTTCTTT. Translation gives CASSSSGGVFTEAFF. Full variable domain (rest looked up from reference TRBV5-5 and TRBJ1-1): DAGVTQSPTHLIKTRGQQVTLRCSPISGHKSVSWYQQVLGQGPQFIFQYYEKEERGRGNFPDRFSARQFPNYSSELNVNALLLGDSALYLCASSSSGGVFTEAFFGQGTRLTVV.

The V and J genes are TRBV10-3 and TRBJ2-7; TRBD1 matches 8 bases. The J segment lost 9 bases and the V segment lost 2 bases, leaving 3 bases of the junction unmatched. This CDR3 region has 12 residues. The germline CDR1 and CDR2 sequences are ENHRY and SYGVKD. CDR3 protein: CAISEPGQGQYF. The CDR3 bases are TGTGCCATCAGTGAGCCTGGACAGGGGCAGTACTTC.

The V gene is TRBV3-1 (or the pseudogene TRBV3-2), the J gene TRBJ2-1; the match to TRBD1 covers 9 bases. This CDR3 spans 16 amino acids. Germline values: CDR1 LGHDT, CDR2 YNNKEL (reference sequence). The junction had 5 bases not matched to a gene; V was cut back by 3 bases and J by 2 bases. In DNA form, the CDR3 reads TGTGCCAGCAGCCATTTGAGGACAGGGGCCTACAATGAGCAGTTCTTC. This codes for CASSHLRTGAYNEQFF.

This chain joins TRBV12-3 or TRBV12-4 and TRBJ1-2, with 7 bases fitting TRBD1. The trim removed 5 bases at V and 4 bases at J, leaving 4 bases unmatched. The CDR3 consists of 13 residues. This chain's CDR3 is CASSTRGPYGYTF. The CDR3 bases are TGTGCCAGCAGTACTAGGGGGCCCTATGGCTACACCTTC.

CDR3: CASSPQGTSSGELFF. The DNA of the CDR3 is TGTGCCAGCAGCCCCCAAGGGACATCTTCCGGGGAGCTGTTTTTT. This chain links TRBV9 with TRBJ2-2; D possibly corresponds to TRBD1 (6 bases). Germline V lookup: CDR1 SGDLS, CDR2 YYNGEE. This CDR3 is 15 amino acids long. V lost 4 bases and J 6 bases, leaving 16 bases between the germline ends.

The rearrangement links TRBV11-2 to TRBJ2-3; maybe TRBD2 (5 bases). V was trimmed by 2 bases and J by 5 bases, leaving 14 bases between them. The CDR3 length is 15 residues. Germline CDR1 is SGHAT and CDR2 is FQNNGV. This CDR3 reads CASSLKTSTVDTQYF. CDR3 DNA: TGTGCCAGCAGCTTAAAAACTAGTACCGTAGATACGCAGTATTTT.

This clone was recorded only once. The rearrangement joins TRBV6-5 to TRBJ1-5; 7 bases map to TRBD1. Trimming at V came to 10 bases and at J to 4 bases, leaving 4 bases not matched to a gene. This CDR3 comprises 12 residues. Looked up from germline, CDR1 is MNHEY and CDR2 is SVGAGI. The CDR3 coding sequence is TGTGCCACCAAGACAGGGAATCAGCCCCAGCATTTT. Protein product: CATKTGNQPQHF.

The rearrangement joins TRBV9 to TRBJ1-1; the D is unclear. The germline gives CDR1 SGDLS, CDR2 YYNGEE. The CDR3 has 13 residues. Trimming stripped 4 bases from V and 4 bases from J, with 11 bases between. CDR3 sequence: CASSFALATEAFF. The CDR3 DNA reads TGTGCCAGCAGCTTCGCCTTGGCCACTGAAGCTTTCTTT.

J is TRBJ2-3 and V is TRBV30; D possibly corresponds to TRBD2 (5 bases). V lost 0 bases to trimming and J lost 1 base, with 8 bases between them. In germline, CDR1 is GTSNPN, CDR2 SVGIG (reference sequence). The CDR3 contains 14 residues. The CDR3 loop is CAWSVHSGTDTQYF. CDR3 DNA sequence: TGTGCCTGGAGTGTACATAGCGGCACAGATACGCAGTATTTT.

The rearrangement links TRBV29-1 to TRBJ2-7; D call uncertain. Per germline, CDR1 SQVTM and CDR2 ANQGSEA. The CDR3 totals 11 residues. The V and J ends lost 5 bases and 5 bases respectively, with 10 bases between them. The CDR3 reads CSVKIRDEQYF. The CDR3 bases are TGCAGCGTTAAAATTCGGGACGAGCAGTACTTC.

The count of this clone is one. The CDR3: CASSRTGTRYQETQYF. CDR3 DNA sequence: TGTGCCAGTAGTAGAACCGGGACTAGGTACCAAGAGACCCAGTACTTC. The rearrangement uses TRBV19 and TRBJ2-5, with TRBD2 identical over 8 bases. Germline CDR1 reads LNHDA; CDR2 reads SQIVND (reference sequence). V gave up 4 bases and J gave up 0 bases; unmatched junction bases: 7. CDR3 length: 16 amino acids.

V is TRBV2 and J is TRBJ1-1; D is unresolved. V was shortened by 6 bases and J by 1 base, with 9 bases between the two germline ends. The CDR3 length is 13 residues. Germline-derived CDR1 and CDR2 are SNHLY and FYNNEI. Here the CDR3 reads CASRLEANTEAFF. Here the CDR3 DNA reads TGTGCCAGCAGGCTCGAAGCGAACACTGAAGCTTTCTTT. The variable domain in full, with the rest retrieved from reference TRBV2 and TRBJ1-1, is EPEVTQTPSHQVTQMGQEVILRCVPISNHLYFYWYRQILGQKVEFLVSFYNNEISEKSEIFDDQFSVERPDGSNFTLKIRSTKLEDSAMYFCASRLEANTEAFFGQGTRLTVV.

This chain uses TRBV21-1 with TRBJ2-3; the DNA was not used to check the table's D call, TRBD2. TRBV21-1 is termed a pseudogene. This CDR3 has 8 residues. The CDR3 spells CASSPSSF. CDR3 DNA: TGTGCCAGCAGCCCCTCCTCTTTT.

This clone was picked up one time. The chain is built from TRBV7-9 and TRBJ1-4; D ambiguous. Germline V gives CDR1 SEHNR, CDR2 FQNEAQ (reference sequence). Trimming cost V 5 bases and J 4 bases, with 17 bases left between them. This CDR3 spans 16 amino acids. This CDR3 reads CASSRLLESYNEKLFF. The CDR3, as DNA: TGTGCCAGCAGCCGCCTCCTGGAGTCGTATAATGAAAAACTGTTTTTT. Looking up the rest from reference TRBV7-9 and TRBJ1-4 gives the full variable domain: DTGVSQNPRHKITKRGQNVTFRCDPISEHNRLYWYRQTLGQGPEFLTYFQNEAQLEKSRLLSDRFSAERPKGSFSTLEIQRTEQGDSAMYLCASSRLLESYNEKLFFGSGTQLSVL.